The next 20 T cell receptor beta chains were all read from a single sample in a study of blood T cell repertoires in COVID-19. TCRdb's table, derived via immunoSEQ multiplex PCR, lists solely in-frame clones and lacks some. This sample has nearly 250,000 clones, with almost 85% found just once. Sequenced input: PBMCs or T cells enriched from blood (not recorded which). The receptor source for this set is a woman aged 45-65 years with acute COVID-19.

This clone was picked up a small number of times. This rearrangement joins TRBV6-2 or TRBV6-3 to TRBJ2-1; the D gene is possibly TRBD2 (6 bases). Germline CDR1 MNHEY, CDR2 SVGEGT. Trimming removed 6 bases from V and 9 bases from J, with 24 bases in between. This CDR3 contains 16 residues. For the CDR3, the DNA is TGTGCCAGCAGCCTTGCTGGGGACTCCTCCCTTTTTGAGCAGTTCTTC. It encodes CASSLAGDSSLFEQFF.

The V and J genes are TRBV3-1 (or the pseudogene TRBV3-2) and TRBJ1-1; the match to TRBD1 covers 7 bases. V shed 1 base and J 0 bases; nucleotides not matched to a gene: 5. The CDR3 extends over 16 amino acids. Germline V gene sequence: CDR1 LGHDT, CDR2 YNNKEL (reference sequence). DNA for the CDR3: TGTGCCAGCAGCCAAGGGGGGACAGTGATGAACACTGAAGCTTTCTTT. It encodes CASSQGGTVMNTEAFF.

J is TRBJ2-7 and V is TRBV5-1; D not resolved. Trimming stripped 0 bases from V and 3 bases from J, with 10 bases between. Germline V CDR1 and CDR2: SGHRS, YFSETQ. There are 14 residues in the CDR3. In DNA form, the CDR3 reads TGCGCCAGCAGCTTGGGGCCAGGTTACTACGAGCAGTACTTC. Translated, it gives CASSLGPGYYEQYF.

The CDR3 nucleotides are TGTGCCAGCAGTCCTTACAGCCCCCGCAATCAGCCCCAGCATTTT. Protein sequence: CASSPYSPRNQPQHF. The rearrangement links TRBV28 to TRBJ1-5, with D unresolved. Germline CDR1 and CDR2: MDHEN and SYDVKM. The CDR3 runs 15 residues. V shed 5 bases and J shed 2 bases, with 13 bases lying between them.

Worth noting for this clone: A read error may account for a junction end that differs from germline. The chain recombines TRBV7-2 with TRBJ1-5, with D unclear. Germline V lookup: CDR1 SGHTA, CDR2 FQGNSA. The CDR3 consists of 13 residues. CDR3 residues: CASSSHSNQPQHF. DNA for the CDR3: TGTGCCAGCAGCTCGCATAGCAACCAGCCCCAGCATTTT.

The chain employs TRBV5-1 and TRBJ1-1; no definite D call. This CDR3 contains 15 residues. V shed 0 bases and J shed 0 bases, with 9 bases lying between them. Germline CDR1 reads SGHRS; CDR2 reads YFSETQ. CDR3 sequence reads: CASSLDSLMNTEAFF. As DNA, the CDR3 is TGCGCCAGCAGCTTGGACAGTCTTATGAACACTGAAGCTTTCTTT.

The CDR3 loop reads CASSTTGTGDWYGYTF. DNA for the CDR3: TGTGCCAGCAGTACCACCGGGACGGGGGATTGGTATGGCTACACCTTC. The chain joins TRBV6-6 to TRBJ1-2; D may be TRBD1 (5 bases). The CDR3 covers 16 residues. V was trimmed by 5 bases and J by 5 bases, leaving 21 bases between them. Germline values: CDR1 MNHNY, CDR2 SVGAGI (reference sequence).

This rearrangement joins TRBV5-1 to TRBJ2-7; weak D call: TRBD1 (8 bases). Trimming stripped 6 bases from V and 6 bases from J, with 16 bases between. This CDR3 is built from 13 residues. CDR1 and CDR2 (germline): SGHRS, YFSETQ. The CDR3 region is CASNPDREGEQYF. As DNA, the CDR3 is TGCGCCAGCAATCCGGACAGGGAGGGCGAGCAGTACTTC.

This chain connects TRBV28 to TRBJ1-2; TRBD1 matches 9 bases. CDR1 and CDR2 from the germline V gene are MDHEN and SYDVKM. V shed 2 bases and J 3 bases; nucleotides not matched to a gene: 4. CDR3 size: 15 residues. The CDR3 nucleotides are TGTGCCAGCAGTTTAGGTACAGGGGGCGACTATGGCTACACCTTC. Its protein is CASSLGTGGDYGYTF.

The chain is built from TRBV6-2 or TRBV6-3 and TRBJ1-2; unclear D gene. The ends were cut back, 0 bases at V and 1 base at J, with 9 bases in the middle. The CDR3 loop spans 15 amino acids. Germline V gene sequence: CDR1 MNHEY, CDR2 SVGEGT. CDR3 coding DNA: TGTGCCAGCAGTTACTCAGCGGATGGTAACTATGGCTACACCTTC. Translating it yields CASSYSADGNYGYTF.

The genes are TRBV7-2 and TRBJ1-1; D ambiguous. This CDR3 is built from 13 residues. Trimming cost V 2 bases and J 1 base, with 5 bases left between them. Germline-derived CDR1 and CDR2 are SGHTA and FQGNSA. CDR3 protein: CASSLRKNTEAFF. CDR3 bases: TGTGCCAGCAGCTTACGTAAGAACACTGAAGCTTTCTTT.

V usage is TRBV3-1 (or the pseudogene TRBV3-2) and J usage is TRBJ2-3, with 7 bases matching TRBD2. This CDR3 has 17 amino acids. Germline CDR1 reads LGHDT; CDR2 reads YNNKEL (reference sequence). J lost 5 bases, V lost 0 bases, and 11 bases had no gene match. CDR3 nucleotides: TGTGCCAGCAGCCAAGATCACTCGAGCGGGGTGGTAGATACGCAGTATTTT. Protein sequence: CASSQDHSSGVVDTQYF.

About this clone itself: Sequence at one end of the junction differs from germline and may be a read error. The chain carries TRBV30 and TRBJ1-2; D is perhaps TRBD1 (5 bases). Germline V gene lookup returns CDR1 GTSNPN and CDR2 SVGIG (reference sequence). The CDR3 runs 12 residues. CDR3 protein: CAWIPQWGRSNF. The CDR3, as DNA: TGTGCCTGGATTCCCCAATGGGGCAGGAGCAACTTC.

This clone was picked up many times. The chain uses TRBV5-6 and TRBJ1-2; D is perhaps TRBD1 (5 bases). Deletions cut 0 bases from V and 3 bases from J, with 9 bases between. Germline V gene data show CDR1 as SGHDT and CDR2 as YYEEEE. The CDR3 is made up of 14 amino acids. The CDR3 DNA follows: TGTGCCAGCAGCTTGGCGGGGGATGACTATGGCTACACCTTC. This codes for CASSLAGDDYGYTF.

DNA for the CDR3: TGCGCCAGCAGCCCGAGTATAGAAGAGACCCAGTACTTC. Translated, it gives CASSPSIEETQYF. The gene calls are TRBV4-3 and TRBJ2-5; unclear D gene. V was cut by 4 bases and J by 3 bases, with 9 bases left in between. CDR3 size: 13 residues. The germline V gene encodes CDR1 LGHNA and CDR2 YSLEER.

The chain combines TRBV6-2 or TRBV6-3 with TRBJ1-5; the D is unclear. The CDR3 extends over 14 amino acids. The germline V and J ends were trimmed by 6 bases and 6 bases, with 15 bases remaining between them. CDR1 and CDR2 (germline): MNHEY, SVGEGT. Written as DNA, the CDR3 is TGTGCCAGCAGCTCCGGGAGAGTGGGTCAGCCCCAGCATTTT. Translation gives CASSSGRVGQPQHF.

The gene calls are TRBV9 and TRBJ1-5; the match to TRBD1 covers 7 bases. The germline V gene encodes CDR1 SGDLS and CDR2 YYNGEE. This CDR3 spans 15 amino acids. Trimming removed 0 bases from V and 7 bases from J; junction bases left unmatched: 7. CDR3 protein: CASSVGGGEGQPQHF. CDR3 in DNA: TGTGCCAGCAGCGTAGGAGGGGGCGAGGGACAGCCCCAGCATTTT.

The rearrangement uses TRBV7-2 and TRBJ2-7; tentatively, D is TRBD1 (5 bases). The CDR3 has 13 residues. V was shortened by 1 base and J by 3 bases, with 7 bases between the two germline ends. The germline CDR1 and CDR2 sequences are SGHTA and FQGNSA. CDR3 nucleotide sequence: TGTGCCAGCAGCTTAGGGACAAACTACGAGCAGTACTTC. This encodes CASSLGTNYEQYF.

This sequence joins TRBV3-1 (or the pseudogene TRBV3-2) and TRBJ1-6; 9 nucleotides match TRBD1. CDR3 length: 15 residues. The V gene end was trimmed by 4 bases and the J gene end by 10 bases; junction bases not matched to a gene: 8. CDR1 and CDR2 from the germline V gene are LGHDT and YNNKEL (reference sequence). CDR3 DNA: TGTGCCAGCAGCCTAGCTATGGGACAGGGCTCACCCCTCCACTTT. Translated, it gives CASSLAMGQGSPLHF.

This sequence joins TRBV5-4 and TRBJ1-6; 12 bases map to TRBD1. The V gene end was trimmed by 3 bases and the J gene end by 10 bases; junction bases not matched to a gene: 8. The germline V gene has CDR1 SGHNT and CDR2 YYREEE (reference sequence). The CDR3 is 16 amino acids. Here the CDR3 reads CASSSPGQGAESPLHF. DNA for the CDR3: TGTGCCAGCAGCTCCCCGGGACAGGGGGCGGAATCACCCCTCCACTTT.